The 15 T cell receptor beta chains presented below share a single source sample, sequenced in a study of lymphopenia after photon versus proton radiotherapy. Measured with immunoSEQ multiplex PCR; TCRdb has only the in-frame clones, and not every one. The table lists some 25,000 clones, roughly 85% of them singletons. Sequencing used peripheral blood, obtained from a patient treated with proton-based radiotherapy. The source of these receptors is a woman in her 70s with pancreatic cancer.

The J gene is TRBJ1-3, the V gene TRBV28; unclear D gene. The CDR3 totals 16 residues. CDR1 and CDR2 from the germline V gene are MDHEN and SYDVKM. V was clipped by 0 bases and J by 0 bases, with 9 bases between them. The CDR3 sequence: CASSLWGGSSGNTIYF. The CDR3 nucleotides are TGTGCCAGCAGTTTATGGGGCGGGAGCTCTGGAAACACCATATATTTT.

The chain is built from TRBV27 and TRBJ2-6, with no clear D. The germline V gene has CDR1 MNHEY and CDR2 SMNVEV (reference sequence). Trimming stripped 0 bases from V and 0 bases from J, with 6 bases between. The CDR3 runs 16 residues. The CDR3 protein is CASSLSPGSGANVLTF. The CDR3 DNA sequence: TGTGCCAGCAGTTTATCTCCCGGCTCTGGGGCCAACGTCCTGACTTTC.

The chain links TRBV27 to TRBJ1-1; perhaps TRBD1 as D (5 bases). V was cut by 6 bases and J by 0 bases, with 11 bases left in between. The CDR3 sequence is 14 residues long. CDR1 MNHEY and CDR2 SMNVEV come from the germline V gene (reference sequence). The CDR3 reads CASSWGGMNTEAFF. The CDR3 nucleotides are TGTGCCAGCAGCTGGGGGGGGATGAACACTGAAGCTTTCTTT.

This clone has more than one count but fewer than ten. The chain employs TRBV11-2 and TRBJ1-2; TRBD1 might be the D (5 bases). V was shortened by 0 bases and J by 3 bases, with 14 bases between the two germline ends. The germline V gene has CDR1 SGHAT and CDR2 FQNNGV. This CDR3 spans 16 amino acids. The CDR3 nucleotides are TGTGCCAGCAGCTTAGAGGGACGCAGTGGGGACTATGGCTACACCTTC. Protein sequence: CASSLEGRSGDYGYTF.

J is TRBJ2-7 and V is TRBV7-9; perhaps TRBD2 as D (7 bases). Looked up from germline, CDR1 is SEHNR and CDR2 is FQNEAQ (reference sequence). This CDR3 spans 14 amino acids. V lost 10 bases and J 2 bases, leaving 18 bases between the germline ends. The CDR3 DNA sequence: TGTGCCACTGGGGGGGCGACTCCTCCCTACGAGCAGTACTTC. Residues: CATGGATPPYEQYF.

The rearrangement joins TRBV11-3 to TRBJ2-7; D not certain. Deletions cut 1 base from V and 4 bases from J, with 11 bases between. Germline V lookup: CDR1 SGHNT, CDR2 YENEEA. The CDR3 loop spans 14 amino acids. The CDR3 DNA reads TGTGCCAGCAGCTTAGTTCCCCGTAATTACGAGCAGTACTTC. This gives the protein CASSLVPRNYEQYF.

This chain connects TRBV6-6 to TRBJ2-5, with TRBD2 identical over 8 bases. The CDR3 runs to 14 residues. V lost 5 bases and J lost 5; bases outside the gene matches: 7. Germline lookup yields CDR1 MNHNY and CDR2 SVGAGI (reference sequence). The CDR3 DNA reads TGTGCCAGCAGTGACAGCGGGAGAGGGGAGACCCAGTACTTC. Translation: CASSDSGRGETQYF.

This CDR3 reads CASRRTTSGRDRFF. In DNA, the CDR3 is TGTGCCAGCAGGAGAACTACTAGCGGAAGGGACCGGTTCTTC. The V call is TRBV6-4, the J call TRBJ2-1, with TRBD2 matching 8 bases. This CDR3 spans 14 amino acids. Germline V gene data show CDR1 as MRHNA and CDR2 as SNTAGT. Trimming removed 6 bases from V and 15 bases from J; junction bases left unmatched: 16.

Here the CDR3 reads CASRLAGTNTGELFF. The DNA of the CDR3 is TGTGCCAGTAGACTAGCGGGGACGAACACCGGGGAGCTGTTTTTT. V and J are TRBV19 and TRBJ2-2, with 10 positions matching TRBD2. The CDR3 runs to 15 residues. Per germline, CDR1 LNHDA and CDR2 SQIVND (reference sequence). Trimming took 6 bases from V and 0 from J; bases not matched to a gene: 1.

This rearrangement joins TRBV12-5 to TRBJ2-1; TRBD2 matches at 8 bases. Germline loops: CDR1 LGHNT, CDR2 FRNRAP. The CDR3 consists of 15 residues. The J segment lost 7 bases and the V segment lost 5 bases, leaving 10 bases of the junction unmatched. The CDR3 loop reads CASGPLSGNRNEQFF. As DNA, the CDR3 is TGTGCTAGTGGTCCACTTAGCGGGAATCGGAATGAGCAGTTCTTC.

The CDR3 sequence is CASSQDQGGELFF. The CDR3 DNA follows: TGTGCCAGCAGCCAAGATCAGGGCGGGGAGCTGTTTTTT. The chain combines TRBV14 with TRBJ2-2; D is perhaps TRBD1 (5 bases). Per germline, CDR1 SGHDN and CDR2 FVKESK. This CDR3 spans 13 amino acids. Trimming removed 0 bases from V and 7 bases from J, with 6 bases in between.

The chain combines TRBV30 with TRBJ2-3, with 15 bases matching TRBD2. The V and J ends lost 1 base and 6 bases, in that order; junction bases with no gene match: 5. In germline, CDR1 is GTSNPN, CDR2 SVGIG (reference sequence). The CDR3 covers 16 residues. DNA of the CDR3: TGTGCCTGGAGTGCTGGACTAGCGGGAGGGGGGGATACGCAGTATTTT. Translation gives CAWSAGLAGGGDTQYF. The entire variable domain, with the rest obtained from reference TRBV30 and TRBJ2-3, is as follows: SQTIHQWPATLVQPVGSPLSLECTVEGTSNPNLYWYRQAAGRGLQLLFYSVGIGQISSEVPQNLSASRPQDRQFILSSKKLLLSDSGFYLCAWSAGLAGGGDTQYFGPGTRLTVL.

A remark on this clone: A read error may account for a junction end that differs from germline. Other DNA sequences of this sample code for an identical CDR3. The chain joins TRBV14 to TRBJ2-7; 7 bases line up with TRBD1. Per germline, CDR1 SGHDN and CDR2 FVKESK. This CDR3 region has 17 residues. Here the CDR3 reads CASSQAYRGRSSYEQYF. CDR3 sequence (DNA): TGTGCCAGTAGCCAAGCATACAGGGGACGTAGCTCCTACGAGCAGTACTTC. Full variable domain (rest looked up from reference TRBV14 and TRBJ2-7): EAGVTQFPSHSVIEKGQTVTLRCDPISGHDNLYWYRRVMGKEIKFLLHFVKESKQDESGMPNNRFLAERTGGTYSTLKVQPAELEDSGVYFCASSQAYRGRSSYEQYFGPGTRLTVT.

This clone was counted once. Germline and junction disagree at one end, which may indicate a read error. The chain links TRBV5-5 to TRBJ1-1, with a tentative D call TRBD1 (6 bases). The CDR3 totals 15 residues. Germline V lookup: CDR1 SGHKS, CDR2 YYEKEE (reference sequence). In DNA, the CDR3 is TGCGCCAGCAGCCAAGTTAACAGGGAGGGGACTGAAGCTTTCTTT. Amino acid sequence: CASSQVNREGTEAFF.

There are a few counts of this clone. The chain employs TRBV20-1 and TRBJ1-1; D remains ambiguous. CDR1 DFQATT and CDR2 SNEGSKA come from the germline V gene (reference sequence). The CDR3 runs 8 residues. V gave up 2 bases and J gave up 12 bases, with 4 bases separating them. CDR3 nucleotide sequence: TGCAGTGCTAGAAGGACTTTCTTT. It encodes CSARRTFF.